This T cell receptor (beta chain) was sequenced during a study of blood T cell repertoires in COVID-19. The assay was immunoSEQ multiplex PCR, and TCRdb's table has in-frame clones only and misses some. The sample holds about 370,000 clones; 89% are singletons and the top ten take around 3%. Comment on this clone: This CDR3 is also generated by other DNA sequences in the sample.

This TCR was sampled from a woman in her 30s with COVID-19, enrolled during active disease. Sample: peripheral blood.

CDR3 protein: CASSPRSDEQFF. As DNA, the CDR3 is TGTGCCAGCAGCCCCCGGTCGGATGAGCAGTTCTTC. This chain links TRBV7-9 with TRBJ2-1; D is unclear. Trimming pared 5 bases from V and 8 bases from J, leaving 10 bases between. This CDR3 has 12 residues. Germline loops: CDR1 SEHNR, CDR2 FQNEAQ (reference sequence).